This TCR beta chain is from a study of blood T cell repertoires in COVID-19. Study-wide background: The analysed material was cDNA or gDNA that came from T cells, B-cell-depleted T cells, or PBMCs.

Per the original methods: It was from reference gene primer amplification that nucleated cell counts were estimated. Using immunoSEQ multiplex PCR, the repertoire was profiled, and TCRdb retains in-frame clones only, with some absent. V, J and clone size are those of that table, while D and trimming were read from the DNA. There are about 300,000 clones in the sample; more than 70% occur only once, and over 6% lies in the top ten. This CDR3 comprises 17 residues. Germline V lookup: CDR1 MNHNS, CDR2 SASEGT. Trimming took off 3 bases at V and 1 base at J, with 18 bases between the two ends. Sequenced input: peripheral blood. The chain uses TRBV6-1 and TRBJ2-5; D is possibly TRBD1 (6 bases). This receptor was identified in a woman aged 25 to 45 who had recovered from COVID-19. DNA of the CDR3: TGTGCCAGCAGTGATGAACCGGGCCAAGGGGGCCAAGAGACCCAGTACTTC. Its translation is CASSDEPGQGGQETQYF.